The clone carrying this TCR beta chain was seen repeatedly, ten times or more. The source of the sample is a study of early T cells in non-severe SARS-CoV-2 infection. Across the study: Sequencing input comprised bulk RNA from unsorted whole blood; chain pairing was not available.

Individually, cDNA molecules had unique molecular identifiers attached to them. TCRdb re-called the 5' RACE reads with MiXCR, one entry per CDR3 protein. The sample consists of some 41,000 distinct CDR3 sequences, 5% to 6.5% of them appearing once. There are 15 residues in the CDR3. CDR1 DFQATT and CDR2 SNEGSKA come from the germline V gene (reference sequence). The V and J ends lost 3 bases and 2 bases respectively, with 14 bases between them. Sequencing input: whole blood. The rearrangement joins TRBV20-1 to TRBJ2-1; D may be TRBD2 (5 bases). This receptor was obtained from an adult who was a healthcare worker with PCR-confirmed SARS-CoV-2 infection or an uninfected control (not recorded which). DNA of the CDR3: TGCAGTGCTAGTAGGGCTAGAGCGGCCTACAATGAGCAGTTCTTC. Translation: CSASRARAAYNEQFF.